This T cell receptor beta chain was recorded in a study of blood T cells in healthy people across ages. Findings and caveats of the study: It was the long-lived donors that had more naive CD4+ cells and higher diversity than aged donors. A strong correlation was found between TCR beta diversity and the percentage of naive T cells.

No fewer than 6 million PBMCs went into each sample. The total RNA that was extracted per sample amounted to at least 5 micrograms. From germline, CDR1 is MNHEY and CDR2 SVGAGI. Trimming left V 0 bases short and J 12 bases short, with 15 bases between. The CDR3 sequence is 14 residues long. On this clonotype: Its antigen remains unidentified.

A second PCR, run for about 6 to 11 cycles, used a sample-barcoded 5' primer plus a J-beta primer mix. TCRdb processed the 5' RACE reads anew with MiXCR; each CDR3 protein has one entry. The table includes about 1.6 million distinct CDR3 sequences, about 35% detected once. The rearrangement links TRBV6-5 to TRBJ2-1; TRBD2 is a possible D gene (5 bases). The origin of this receptor is a woman aged 30 to 39 in good health. The source material was blood. Here the CDR3 DNA reads TGTGCCAGCAGTTACTCGAGAGGGTTGGGTGGGCAGTTCTTC. It codes for CASSYSRGLGGQFF.